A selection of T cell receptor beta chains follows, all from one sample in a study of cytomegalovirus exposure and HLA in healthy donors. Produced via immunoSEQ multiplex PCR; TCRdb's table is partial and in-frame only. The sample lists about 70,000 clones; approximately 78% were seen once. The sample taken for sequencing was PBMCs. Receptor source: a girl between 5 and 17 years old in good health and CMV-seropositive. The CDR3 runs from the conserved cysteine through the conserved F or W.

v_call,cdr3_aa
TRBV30,CAWSVGDSPYNEQFF
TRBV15,CATSLGSPGGYTF
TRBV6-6,CASSYPVDTKAYGYTF
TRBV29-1,CSVAATGTGELFF
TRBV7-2,CASSPRQGRNTGELFF
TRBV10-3,CATSGSTDTQYF
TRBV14,CASSPMSGRGYNEQFF
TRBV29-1,CSVRVVGGSGANVLTF
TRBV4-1,CASSQRTGVRANVLTF
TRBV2,CASRTSGSQGGTGANVLTF
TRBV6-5,CASRGRQGPNQPQHF
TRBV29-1,CSVDGIDSGNTIYF
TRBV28,CASSLYPTNGYTF
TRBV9,CASGGMPEVDTEAFF
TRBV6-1,CASSDRAAYEQYF
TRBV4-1,CASSRPNGDTIYF
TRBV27,CASRRRDSRYEQYF
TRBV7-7,CASSLYKGATYEQYF
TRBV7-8,CASSLLAGLAAQETQYF
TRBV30,CAWRQGGTYEQYF
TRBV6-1,CASNIGSYNEQFF
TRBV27,CASSLSPGDVEKLFF
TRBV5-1,CASSPGTGYDEQYF
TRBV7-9,CASSPRTANYGYTF
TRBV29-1,CSVEWGRGTGNTIYF
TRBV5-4,CASSGQQGASYEQYF
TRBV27,CASRRDRENTEAFF
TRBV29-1,CSALGGEKYEQYF
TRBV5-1,CASSLAGNSPLHF
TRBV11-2,CASRARGRTRSYNEQFF
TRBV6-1,CASSEGRAGIYNEQFF